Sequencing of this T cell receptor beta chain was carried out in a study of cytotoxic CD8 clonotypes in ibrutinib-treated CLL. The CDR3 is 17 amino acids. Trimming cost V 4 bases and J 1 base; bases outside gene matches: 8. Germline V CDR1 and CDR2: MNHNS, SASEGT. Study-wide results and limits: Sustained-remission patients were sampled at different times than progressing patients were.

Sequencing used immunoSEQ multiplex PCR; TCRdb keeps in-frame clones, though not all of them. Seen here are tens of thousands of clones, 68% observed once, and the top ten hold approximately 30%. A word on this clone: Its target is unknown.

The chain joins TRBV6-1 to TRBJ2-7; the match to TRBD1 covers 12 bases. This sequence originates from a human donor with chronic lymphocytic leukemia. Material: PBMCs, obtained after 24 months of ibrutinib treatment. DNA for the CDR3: TGTGCCAGCAGTGGGGGACAGGGGGCGATGACTTCCTACGAGCAGTACTTC. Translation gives CASSGGQGAMTSYEQYF.